These 7 T cell receptor beta chains came from one sample sequenced in a study of T cell clones after liver transplantation. TCRdb keeps only in-frame clones here, not all; method: immunoSEQ multiplex PCR. The table has roughly 72,000 clones, less than 90% seen once. The sequencing used CD4+ T cells from blood, collected 48 to 50 months after liver transplant. Receptor source: a human patient who received a liver transplant. These T cells may partly come from the graft donor.

The chain employs TRBV11-3 and TRBJ2-2, with 7 positions matching TRBD2. Germline lookup yields CDR1 SGHNT and CDR2 YENEEA. Trimming cost V 0 bases and J 5 bases; bases outside gene matches: 6. This CDR3 region has 16 residues. The CDR3 coding sequence is TGTGCCAGCAGCTTAGAAAGACGGGGAGGGACCGGGGAGCTGTTTTTT. This gives the protein CASSLERRGGTGELFF.

This chain uses TRBV7-2 with TRBJ2-7; TRBD1 matches at 11 bases. CDR1 and CDR2 (germline): SGHTA, FQGNSA. V lost 4 bases to trimming and J lost 3 bases; unmatched junction nucleotides: 8. CDR3 length: 16 residues. The CDR3 spells CASSSTTGTGGYEQYF. As DNA, the CDR3 is TGTGCCAGCAGCTCTACAACCGGGACAGGGGGCTACGAGCAGTACTTC.

The genes are TRBV5-8 and TRBJ2-7; D gene ambiguous. Germline CDR1 SGHTS, CDR2 YDEGEE. This CDR3 contains 12 residues. The ends were cut back, 2 bases at V and 2 bases at J, with 5 bases in the middle. CDR3 nucleotide sequence: TGTGCCAGCAGCTTATTACCCTACGAGCAGTACTTC. Translating it yields CASSLLPYEQYF.

V and J are TRBV19 and TRBJ1-2; D gene unclear. The CDR3 length is 14 residues. The V gene's germline CDR1 is LNHDA and CDR2 SQIVND (reference sequence). Deletions cut 6 bases from V and 8 bases from J, with 19 bases between. The CDR3 coding sequence is TGTGCCAGTAGCCAACTTTGGATTCGAGGGGGCTACACCTTC. This translates into CASSQLWIRGGYTF.

This clone came up a few times. This chain connects TRBV25-1 to TRBJ2-3; 12 bases map to TRBD1. With 2 bases clipped from V and 5 bases from J, the junction kept 5 bases outside the gene matches. The CDR3 is 16 residues long. Germline V CDR1 and CDR2: MGHDK, SYGVNS. DNA of the CDR3: TGTGCCAGCAGTGAACGGGGACAGGGGGCGGAAGATACGCAGTATTTT. Encoded protein: CASSERGQGAEDTQYF. The full variable domain, its missing parts supplied by reference TRBV25-1 and TRBJ2-3, is EADIYQTPRYLVIGTGKKITLECSQTMGHDKMYWYQQDPGMELHLIHYSYGVNSTEKGDLSSESTVSRIRTEHFPLTLESARPSHTSQYLCASSERGQGAEDTQYFGPGTRLTVL.

The J gene is TRBJ1-5, the V gene TRBV5-1; D may be TRBD1 (5 bases). V was pared by 4 bases and J by 3 bases, with 8 bases between. The V gene's germline CDR1 is SGHRS and CDR2 YFSETQ. This CDR3 is built from 13 residues. CDR3 residues: CASSVGTNQPQHF. CDR3 DNA sequence: TGCGCCAGCAGCGTGGGGACCAATCAGCCCCAGCATTTT.

The rearrangement uses TRBV14 and TRBJ2-1; tentatively, D is TRBD1 (5 bases). This CDR3 comprises 13 residues. Between the trimmed V and J ends, which lost 1 base and 12 bases, there was a span of 13 bases. Germline loops: CDR1 SGHDN, CDR2 FVKESK. CDR3 residues: CASSQALGLWQFF. CDR3 nucleotides: TGTGCCAGCAGCCAAGCCCTGGGGCTTTGGCAGTTCTTC.